This is a list of T cell receptor beta chains from one sample in a study of T-cell reconstitution after alpha-beta-depleted transplantation in children. From the PCR reads, TCRdb called clonotypes with MiXCR, one entry per CDR3 protein. The data show 450,000 to 600,000 distinct CDR3 sequences, approximately 32% seen once. Source: PBMCs from the stem cell graft donor, taken from the stem cell graft. These receptors were collected from a human donor who donated a stem cell graft to a child with aplastic anemia. Both conserved end residues are trimmed from each CDR3. Each record gives: V gene, CDR3 protein.

TRBV15 | ATSRVDGRAYEQY
TRBV5-4 | ASSLGAGGPYEQY
TRBV11-3 | ASSMDRGLDYGYT
TRBV25-1 | ASSDPARVPDTQY
TRBV6-5 | ASSYSRPDISGNTIY
TRBV7-2 | ATALNSGNTIY
TRBV15 | ATSRGSGGYGYT
TRBV24-1 | ATSDPGGTRRGNEQF
TRBV7-9 | ASSLEILGSYNEQF
TRBV6-4 | ASRNSGIYEQY
TRBV7-9 | ASSSPRAAEKLF
TRBV10-3 | AISESWTDTEAF
TRBV12-3/TRBV12-4 | ASSQGPEWF
TRBV6-5 | ASSSSFPGEQY
TRBV7-2 | ASSLGPGRRNTIY
TRBV11-2 | ASSPTRGADTQY
TRBV6-1 | ASSEAWTSGGEQF
TRBV20-1 | SAGGLADQPQH
TRBV5-1 | ASSRDRGGDTQY
TRBV6-2/TRBV6-3 | ASSPEGTGYTGELF
TRBV6-5 | ASSYAGQDYNEQF
TRBV9 | ASSVAELSYNEQF
TRBV7-2 | ASSGLSGRWWADTQY
TRBV7-6 | ASSFGWGRNTEAF
TRBV29-1 | SVDEGAGANVLT
TRBV7-2 | ASSLALGLGTEAF
TRBV12-3/TRBV12-4 | ASRHSGTSALQETQY
TRBV5-1 | ASSLSGGSADTQY
TRBV11-2 | ASSPGGLMRYNEQF
TRBV5-1 | ASSLDRGGIGELF
TRBV5-1 | ASGRSGQASTDTQY
TRBV29-1 | SVLQGQSSRWGTEAF
TRBV9 | ASSAGGGQADTQY
TRBV19 | ASSVTGNTGELF
TRBV20-1 | SATRDTGVNNEQF
TRBV5-1 | ASSPGRGEVYEQY
TRBV7-9 | ASPPPGTGISYEQY
TRBV7-7 | ASSSDRWDTQY
TRBV29-1 | SVTGYSYNEQF
TRBV6-5 | ASSYEGARPNSPLH
TRBV7-2 | ASSLISGNEQF
TRBV29-1 | SVAWDRGLETQY
TRBV7-2 | ASSLAGQINQPQH
TRBV7-6 | ASSLEVGYEQY
TRBV10-3 | AIRGLADDNEQF
TRBV20-1 | SASSRTYEQY
TRBV20-1 | SSSRGLAGTDTQY
TRBV6-1 | ASRKDTSTIWGDYGYT
TRBV19 | ASSMSRRPQEPQH
TRBV12-3/TRBV12-4 | ASSFRGPPGYEQY